This entry describes one T cell receptor beta chain. As yet, its antigen is unknown. The V gene's germline CDR1 is SGHTA and CDR2 FQGTGA. The CDR3 loop spans 15 amino acids. V lost 4 bases and J lost 5; bases outside the gene matches: 6. The sample originates from a study of chemoradiotherapy in HPV16-positive cancers. Regarding the study as a whole: Functional assays defining HPV-specific T cells used only a couple of HPV16-positive patients.

Repertoires were sampled repeatedly during chemoradiotherapy. Libraries were prepared by immunoSEQ multiplex PCR; TCRdb keeps only in-frame clonotypes and omits some of them. The table has over 10,000 clones, approximately 88% seen once. This clonotype originated in a human donor with HPV-associated anogenital cancer. V usage is TRBV7-3 and J usage is TRBJ2-5, with 11 bases that match TRBD2. The material was blood, obtained from a patient who underwent chemoradiotherapy. The CDR3 protein is CASSSSGGMVETQYF. The CDR3 bases are TGTGCCAGCAGCTCTAGCGGGGGGATGGTGGAGACCCAGTACTTC.